Each of the 32 T cell receptor beta chains below was sequenced from the same sample in a study of blood T cell repertoires in COVID-19. The data were produced by immunoSEQ multiplex PCR, yet TCRdb's version contains in-frame clones alone and is incomplete. The sample yields under 300,000 clones, about 79% seen once. Sequenced sample: peripheral blood. The origin of the receptors is a woman in her thirties or forties who had recovered from COVID-19.

This clone has a single count. The CDR3 spells CASSQGQFQPQHF. The CDR3 DNA reads TGTGCCAGCAGCCAGGGACAGTTTCAGCCCCAGCATTTT. The chain couples TRBV7-2 to TRBJ1-5; 7 bases are shared with TRBD1. Germline CDR1 SGHTA, CDR2 FQGNSA. V shed 5 bases, J shed 6 bases, and the junction held 4 bases outside the gene matches. This CDR3 contains 13 residues.

The V and J genes are TRBV5-1 and TRBJ2-7; 10 nucleotides line up with TRBD1. The CDR3 totals 15 residues. The V gene's germline CDR1 is SGHRS and CDR2 YFSETQ. Unmatched junction bases numbered 6, after V lost 4 bases and J lost 2 bases. CDR3 sequence (DNA): TGCGCCAGCAGCATACGACAGGGGGCAACCTACGAGCAGTACTTC. Its protein is CASSIRQGATYEQYF.

The rearrangement joins TRBV25-1 to TRBJ1-4; no clear D gene. CDR3 length: 17 residues. V was shortened by 3 bases and J by 2 bases, with 16 bases between the two germline ends. Per the germline V gene, CDR1 is MGHDK and CDR2 is SYGVNS. CDR3 DNA: TGTGCCAGCAGTGATAATCCGGGGAGAGGGACTAATGAAAAACTGTTTTTT. It translates to CASSDNPGRGTNEKLFF. Combining the CDR3 with reference TRBV25-1 and TRBJ1-4 gives the whole variable domain EADIYQTPRYLVIGTGKKITLECSQTMGHDKMYWYQQDPGMELHLIHYSYGVNSTEKGDLSSESTVSRIRTEHFPLTLESARPSHTSQYLCASSDNPGRGTNEKLFFGSGTQLSVL.

The rearrangement links TRBV6-6 to TRBJ1-5; TRBD1 matches at 7 bases. Germline assignment: CDR1 MNHNY and CDR2 SVGAGI (reference sequence). Trimming at V came to 0 bases and at J to 12 bases, leaving 8 bases not matched to a gene. This CDR3 has 14 residues. DNA of the CDR3: TGTGCCAGCAGTTACTCGAATCAGGGGGGAGTCCAGCATTTT. Protein: CASSYSNQGGVQHF.

The rearrangement links TRBV24-1 to TRBJ2-3; 8 bases map to TRBD2. CDR1 KGHDR and CDR2 SFDVKD come from the germline V gene. CDR3 size: 15 residues. Losses at the gene ends were 3 bases for V and 4 bases for J; bases not matched to a gene: 5. The CDR3 nucleotides are TGTGCCACCAGTGATGCGGGGGGTACACCAGATACGCAGTATTTT. Translating gives CATSDAGGTPDTQYF.

The V and J genes are TRBV6-6 and TRBJ1-4, with 8 bases aligning to TRBD1. With V trimmed by 5 bases and J by 7 bases, 12 bases remained unmatched. The germline gives CDR1 MNHNY, CDR2 SVGAGI (reference sequence). The CDR3 is 16 residues long. The CDR3 here is CASSRNPGQGGEKLFF. The CDR3 DNA reads as TGTGCCAGCAGTCGAAACCCCGGACAGGGAGGTGAAAAACTGTTTTTT.

This clone was recorded only once. The V call is TRBV19, the J call TRBJ1-1; unclear D gene. V was trimmed by 7 bases and J by 5 bases, leaving 11 bases between them. The CDR3 extends over 12 amino acids. Germline V lookup: CDR1 LNHDA, CDR2 SQIVND (reference sequence). CDR3 loop: CASISGGTEAFF. The CDR3 bases are TGTGCCAGTATTAGTGGAGGAACTGAAGCTTTCTTT.

The V and J genes are TRBV5-4 and TRBJ2-7; D is possibly TRBD2 (6 bases). The V gene's germline CDR1 is SGHNT and CDR2 YYREEE (reference sequence). Trimming took 4 bases from V and 7 from J, leaving 18 bases between them. The CDR3 is 14 residues long. CDR3 nucleotide sequence: TGTGCCAGCAGCGCTAGCGCAAGTGCGGGAGAGCAGTACTTC. It encodes CASSASASAGEQYF.

V gene TRBV5-1 combines with J gene TRBJ1-1; the match to TRBD1 covers 9 bases. The CDR3 is 16 residues long. Looked up from germline, CDR1 is SGHRS and CDR2 is YFSETQ. J lost 4 bases, V lost 0 bases, and 7 bases had no gene match. The CDR3 spells CASSLDVGTGSTEAFF. DNA of the CDR3: TGCGCCAGCAGCTTGGATGTAGGGACAGGGTCCACTGAAGCTTTCTTT.

The chain links TRBV5-1 to TRBJ1-1; unclear D gene. In germline, CDR1 is SGHRS, CDR2 YFSETQ. V gave up 6 bases and J gave up 3 bases, with 12 bases separating them. The length of the CDR3 is 13 residues. CDR3 loop: CASKESPDTEAFF. DNA of the CDR3: TGCGCCAGCAAAGAATCCCCAGACACTGAAGCTTTCTTT.

J is TRBJ1-3 and V is TRBV6-5; no clear D gene. Germline-derived CDR1 and CDR2 are MNHEY and SVGAGI. V lost 0 bases, J lost 2 bases, and 8 bases lay in between. This CDR3 has 15 amino acids. As DNA, the CDR3 is TGTGCCAGCAGTTACTCCCCAGGTCCTGGAAACACCATATATTTT. As protein: CASSYSPGPGNTIYF.

To note about this clone: A read error is possible here, since a much larger clone lies one base away. CDR3 sequence reads: CASSLGQGPYEQYF. DNA for the CDR3: TGTGCCAGCAGCTTGGGACAGGGACCCTACGAGCAGTACTTC. This chain uses TRBV5-8 with TRBJ2-7, with TRBD1 matching over 7 bases. CDR1 and CDR2 from the germline V gene are SGHTS and YDEGEE. Germline trimming cut 0 bases from V and 2 bases from J; bases unmatched to any gene: 2. The CDR3 is made up of 14 amino acids. Based on the CDR3 plus reference TRBV5-8 and TRBJ2-7, the full variable domain is EAGVTQSPTHLIKTRGQQATLRCSPISGHTSVYWYQQALGLGLQFLLWYDEGEERNRGNFPPRFSGRQFPNYSSELNVNALELEDSALYLCASSLGQGPYEQYFGPGTRLTVT.

This clone has just one count. The chain recombines TRBV7-2 with TRBJ2-7, with 10 bases matching TRBD1. Per the germline V gene, CDR1 is SGHTA and CDR2 is FQGNSA. J was trimmed by 2 bases and V by 5 bases; bases with no gene match: 6. The CDR3 contains 15 residues. The CDR3 DNA follows: TGTGCCAGCAGCCCCGGGACAGGGGTTCCCTACGAGCAGTACTTC. It specifies CASSPGTGVPYEQYF.

The chain uses TRBV10-3 and TRBJ2-1; 8 nucleotides match TRBD2. Germline V gene data show CDR1 as ENHRY and CDR2 as SYGVKD. The trim removed 11 bases at V and 5 bases at J, leaving 8 bases unmatched. The CDR3 runs 13 residues. The CDR3 nucleotides are TGTGCCTCCGGGGGGGCGAGGGACAATGAGCAGTTCTTC. It specifies CASGGARDNEQFF.

A single count supports this clone. The gene calls are TRBV3-1 (or the pseudogene TRBV3-2) and TRBJ2-7; 9 bases agree with TRBD1. The CDR3 extends over 14 amino acids. Germline CDR1 is LGHDT and CDR2 is YNNKEL (reference sequence). The V gene end was trimmed by 3 bases and the J gene end by 2 bases; junction bases not matched to a gene: 2. DNA for the CDR3: TGTGCCAGCAGCCATTGGGACAGGGCCTACGAGCAGTACTTC. This sequence encodes CASSHWDRAYEQYF.

This chain links TRBV7-9 with TRBJ1-4; the match to TRBD1 covers 7 bases. Germline-derived CDR1 and CDR2 are SEHNR and FQNEAQ (reference sequence). Losses at the gene ends were 4 bases for V and 5 bases for J; bases not matched to a gene: 4. This CDR3 spans 14 amino acids. CDR3 residues: CASSSGQTNEKLFF. The CDR3 nucleotides read TGTGCCAGCAGCTCGGGACAGACGAATGAAAAACTGTTTTTT.

The chain recombines TRBV7-8 with TRBJ2-7; weak D call: TRBD2 (6 bases). V was cut by 5 bases and J by 0 bases, with 17 bases left in between. The germline V gene encodes CDR1 SGHVS and CDR2 FQNEAQ. The CDR3 extends over 16 amino acids. The CDR3 here is CASSRGAGPTSYEQYF. For the CDR3, the DNA is TGTGCCAGCAGCCGGGGAGCGGGCCCGACCTCCTACGAGCAGTACTTC.

The chain links TRBV9 to TRBJ2-1; 10 nucleotides line up with TRBD2. The CDR3 totals 17 residues. Germline V CDR1 and CDR2: SGDLS, YYNGEE. V dropped 3 bases and J dropped 4; count of bases not matched to a gene: 10. CDR3 region: CASSENPGLADYNEQFF. Written as DNA, the CDR3 is TGTGCCAGCAGCGAAAACCCTGGACTAGCGGATTACAATGAGCAGTTCTTC.

The chain recombines TRBV11-2 with TRBJ2-5, with 8 bases lining up with TRBD2. CDR3 length: 15 amino acids. From germline, CDR1 is SGHAT and CDR2 FQNNGV. V lost 5 bases to trimming and J lost 2 bases; unmatched junction nucleotides: 7. The CDR3: CASSVSGTRQETQYF. The DNA of the CDR3 is TGTGCCAGCAGCGTGTCCGGGACTAGACAAGAGACCCAGTACTTC.

Concerning this clone: The sample carries other DNA sequences with the same CDR3. This chain links TRBV19 with TRBJ2-2, with unresolved D. Germline V gives CDR1 LNHDA, CDR2 SQIVND (reference sequence). The CDR3 has 12 amino acids. Trimming removed 6 bases at V and 3 bases at J, with 5 bases between. The CDR3 bases are TGTGCCAGTAGAACAGACACCGGGGAGCTGTTTTTT. Protein: CASRTDTGELFF.

This chain joins TRBV30 and TRBJ2-7, with 8 positions matching TRBD1. Germline V gene lookup returns CDR1 GTSNPN and CDR2 SVGIG (reference sequence). CDR3 size: 14 residues. With 3 bases clipped from V and 5 bases from J, the junction kept 9 bases outside the gene matches. The CDR3 sequence: CAWSPRDRFNEQYF. The DNA of the CDR3 is TGTGCCTGGAGCCCCCGGGACAGGTTCAACGAGCAGTACTTC.

The rearrangement links TRBV6-2 or TRBV6-3 to TRBJ1-2; D unclear. This CDR3 contains 15 residues. Trimming took off 0 bases at V and 1 base at J, with 9 bases between the two ends. Per the germline V gene, CDR1 is MNHEY and CDR2 is SVGEGT. This chain's CDR3 is CASSYSAGLNYGYTF. The CDR3 nucleotides read TGTGCCAGCAGTTACTCGGCAGGACTTAACTATGGCTACACCTTC.

Only one count was recorded for this clone. The chain employs TRBV7-2 and TRBJ1-5, with D hard to call. Trimming removed 3 bases from V and 3 bases from J, with 12 bases in between. Germline V gives CDR1 SGHTA, CDR2 FQGNSA. The length of the CDR3 is 15 residues. The CDR3 region is CASSFVSANNQPQHF. The CDR3, as DNA: TGTGCCAGCAGCTTTGTTAGTGCGAACAATCAGCCCCAGCATTTT. The full variable domain, its missing parts supplied by reference TRBV7-2 and TRBJ1-5, is GAGVSQSPSNKVTEKGKDVELRCDPISGHTALYWYRQSLGQGLEFLIYFQGNSAPDKSGLPSDRFSAERTGGSVSTLTIQRTQQEDSAVYLCASSFVSANNQPQHFGDGTRLSIL.

This chain uses TRBV4-3 with TRBJ2-2; 7 nucleotides match TRBD2. CDR1 and CDR2 (germline): LGHNA, YSLEER. The CDR3 spans 16 residues. V lost 4 bases to trimming and J lost 1 base; unmatched junction nucleotides: 6. The CDR3 DNA reads TGCGCCAGCAGCCGAACGGGGGGTGAGAACACCGGGGAGCTGTTTTTT. Protein sequence: CASSRTGGENTGELFF.

The V call is TRBV29-1, the J call TRBJ1-1; TRBD1 matches at 8 bases. Germline loops: CDR1 SQVTM, CDR2 ANQGSEA. CDR3 length: 16 residues. The junction had 12 bases not matched to a gene; V was cut back by 0 bases and J by 6 bases. As DNA, the CDR3 is TGCAGCGTTGAAGATCATCAGGGGGCGCGATCTTCTGAAGCTTTCTTT. Translated, it gives CSVEDHQGARSSEAFF.

The rearrangement links TRBV19 to TRBJ1-1, with D uncertain. The CDR3 extends over 13 amino acids. The V end lost 4 bases, the J end lost 1 base, and 7 bases lay between the germline ends. Germline V gene data show CDR1 as LNHDA and CDR2 as SQIVND (reference sequence). The CDR3 DNA sequence: TGTGCCAGTAGTACGGTTTGGAACACTGAAGCTTTCTTT. Residues: CASSTVWNTEAFF. Combining the CDR3 with reference TRBV19 and TRBJ1-1 gives the whole variable domain DGGITQSPKYLFRKEGQNVTLSCEQNLNHDAMYWYRQDPGQGLRLIYYSQIVNDFQKGDIAEGYSVSREKKESFPLTVTSAQKNPTAFYLCASSTVWNTEAFFGQGTRLTVV.

Written as DNA, the CDR3 is TGCGCCAGCAGCCTCACTGTGACAGGGGACTCCTACGAGCAGTACTTC. This sequence encodes CASSLTVTGDSYEQYF. The chain recombines TRBV5-1 with TRBJ2-7, with 8 bases fitting TRBD1. This CDR3 has 16 residues. With 4 bases clipped from V and 0 bases from J, the junction kept 9 bases outside the gene matches. The germline V gene encodes CDR1 SGHRS and CDR2 YFSETQ.

The chain couples TRBV18 to TRBJ2-3, with D maybe TRBD2 (5 bases). V lost 3 bases and J lost 0, with 16 bases in between. In germline, CDR1 is KGHSH, CDR2 LQKENI. This CDR3 has 17 amino acids. The CDR3 DNA reads TGTGCCAGCTCACCCGCCCGGGGAGTCACTAGCACAGATACGCAGTATTTT. It codes for CASSPARGVTSTDTQYF.

This clone was found once. The V call is TRBV29-1, the J call TRBJ2-2; 8 nucleotides agree with TRBD1. The CDR3 has 14 residues. Germline CDR1 SQVTM, CDR2 ANQGSEA. V trimming: 8 bases; J trimming: 4 bases; junction bases outside the gene matches: 9. As DNA, the CDR3 is TGCAGCACTAAGACAGGGGATAGCACCGGGGAGCTGTTTTTT. Its translation: CSTKTGDSTGELFF.

The genes are TRBV5-6 and TRBJ1-1; D gene uncertain. The germline V and J ends were trimmed by 4 bases and 4 bases, with 14 bases remaining between them. CDR3 length: 14 amino acids. In germline, CDR1 is SGHDT, CDR2 YYEEEE. Here the CDR3 reads CASSPGFKVTEAFF. CDR3 coding DNA: TGTGCCAGCAGCCCGGGGTTTAAAGTCACTGAAGCTTTCTTT.

The genes are TRBV5-1 and TRBJ2-3; maybe TRBD2 (6 bases). The CDR3 has 15 amino acids. The germline gives CDR1 SGHRS, CDR2 YFSETQ. Trimming shortened V by 0 bases and J by 3 bases, and 11 bases separated the two germline ends. The CDR3 nucleotides are TGCGCCAGCAGCTTGGATGGGGGAGGAACAGATACGCAGTATTTT. This sequence encodes CASSLDGGGTDTQYF.

The CDR3: CASSLGGGIGELFF. For the CDR3, the DNA is TGTGCCAGCAGCTTGGGAGGGGGGATCGGGGAGCTGTTTTTT. The V gene is TRBV11-2, the J gene TRBJ2-2, with D perhaps TRBD2 (7 bases). Germline CDR1 reads SGHAT; CDR2 reads FQNNGV. V lost 3 bases, J lost 7 bases, and 12 bases lay in between. There are 14 residues in the CDR3. Filled out from reference TRBV11-2 and TRBJ2-2, the complete variable domain reads EAGVAQSPRYKIIEKRQSVAFWCNPISGHATLYWYQQILGQGPKLLIQFQNNGVVDDSQLPKDRFSAERLKGVDSTLKIQPAKLEDSAVYLCASSLGGGIGELFFGEGSRLTVL.